This T cell receptor (beta chain) was sequenced in a study of T-cell reconstitution after alpha-beta-depleted transplantation in children. Trimming removed 7 bases from V and 4 bases from J; junction bases left unmatched: 4. Germline lookup yields CDR1 SQVTM and CDR2 ANQGSEA. The CDR3 is 13 residues long. This clonotype has more than one count but fewer than ten. Its specificity is not known. Study results and caveats: Most T-cell counts and diversity one year after the transplant came from T cells that were newly produced.

It was with unique molecular identifiers that the TCRbeta library was prepared. TCRdb processed the PCR reads anew with MiXCR; each CDR3 protein has one entry. The table lists approximately 350,000 distinct CDR3 sequences, around 16% of them singletons. Material: PBMCs, mostly from graft donor cells, obtained 360 days after TCRalphabeta/CD19-depleted stem cell transplant. The chain employs TRBV29-1 and TRBJ2-2; TRBD1 matches 9 bases. This TCR derives from a male patient between 2 and 10 years old who had a stem cell transplant for acute lymphoblastic leukemia, so the T cells may come from the graft donor. The CDR3 coding sequence is TGCAGCGGGGGGACAGGGTTCACCGGGGAGCTGTTTTTT. Protein product: CSGGTGFTGELFF.